These 4 T cell receptor beta chains came from one sample sequenced in a study of beta chain features in type 1 diabetes. What was sequenced were expressed TCRB transcripts, since all of the isolated RNA had been reverse transcribed. Clones were sequenced by immunoSEQ multiplex PCR, and TCRdb holds only the in-frame ones, with some missing. This table holds almost 350,000 clones, 7.5% to 9% found once. Specimen: central memory CD4+ T cells from blood. These TCRs come from a woman between 18 and 29 years old in good health.

This clone has more than one count but fewer than ten. The chain recombines TRBV27 with TRBJ2-7; the D gene is possibly TRBD2 (7 bases). Germline V lookup: CDR1 MNHEY, CDR2 SMNVEV (reference sequence). The CDR3 has 13 amino acids. V lost 10 bases and J lost 6, with 19 bases in between. The CDR3 is CATKPWGGFEQYF. CDR3 sequence (DNA): TGTGCCACCAAACCATGGGGGGGCTTCGAGCAGTACTTC.

This clone was observed a few times. The rearrangement uses TRBV29-1 and TRBJ2-3, with no clear D. CDR1 is SQVTM and CDR2 is ANQGSEA in the germline V gene. This CDR3 is built from 11 residues. V was trimmed by 2 bases and J by 12 bases, leaving 12 bases between them. The CDR3 is CSVEFGEFQYF. The DNA for the CDR3 is TGCAGCGTTGAATTTGGGGAATTTCAGTATTTT.

The chain recombines TRBV29-1 with TRBJ2-7; perhaps D is TRBD1 or TRBD2 (6 bases each). The V end lost 4 bases, the J end lost 5 bases, and 12 bases lay between the germline ends. Germline V gene lookup returns CDR1 SQVTM and CDR2 ANQGSEA. The CDR3 length is 12 residues. The CDR3 protein is CSVGRRGDEQYF. In DNA, the CDR3 is TGCAGCGTTGGACGTAGGGGGGACGAGCAGTACTTC.

The sample holds many counts of this clone. This chain connects TRBV5-5 to TRBJ2-1; 9 bases are shared with TRBD2. CDR3 length: 16 amino acids. With 0 bases clipped from V and 8 bases from J, the junction kept 9 bases outside the gene matches. Germline V gene lookup returns CDR1 SGHKS and CDR2 YYEKEE (reference sequence). CDR3 sequence reads: CASSLAGRTSVYEQFF. In DNA form, the CDR3 reads TGTGCCAGCAGCTTGGCCGGTCGGACTAGCGTCTATGAGCAGTTCTTC.